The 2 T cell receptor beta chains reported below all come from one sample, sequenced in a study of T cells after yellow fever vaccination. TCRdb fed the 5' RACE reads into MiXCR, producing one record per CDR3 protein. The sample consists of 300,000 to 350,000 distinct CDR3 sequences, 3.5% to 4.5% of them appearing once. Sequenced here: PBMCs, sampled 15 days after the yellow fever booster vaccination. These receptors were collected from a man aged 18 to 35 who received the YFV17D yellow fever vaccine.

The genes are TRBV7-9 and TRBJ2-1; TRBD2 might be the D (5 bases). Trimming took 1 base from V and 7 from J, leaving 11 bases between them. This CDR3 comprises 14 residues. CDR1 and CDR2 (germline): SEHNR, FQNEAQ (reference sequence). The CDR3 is CASSLELSGNEQFF. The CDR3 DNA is TGTGCCAGCAGCTTAGAATTGTCGGGGAATGAGCAGTTCTTC.

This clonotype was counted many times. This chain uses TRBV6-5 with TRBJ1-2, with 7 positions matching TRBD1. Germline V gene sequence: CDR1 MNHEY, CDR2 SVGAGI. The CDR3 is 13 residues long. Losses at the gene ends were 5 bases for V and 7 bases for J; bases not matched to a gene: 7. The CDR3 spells CASSQGQPAGYTF. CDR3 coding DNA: TGTGCCAGCAGTCAGGGACAGCCCGCTGGCTACACCTTC.